The source of this T cell receptor beta chain is a study of blood T cell repertoires in COVID-19. Study summary: Sites in the United States, Italy and Spain provided acute and convalescent COVID-19 samples. PBMCs, B-cell-depleted T cells, or T cells provided the cDNA or gDNA that made up the material.

Authors' analysis steps: Using reference gene primer amplification, nucleated cell counts were estimated. Libraries were prepared by immunoSEQ multiplex PCR; TCRdb keeps only in-frame clonotypes and omits some of them. The D gene and trimming were derived from the DNA, and the V and J assignments and clone size from that table. The table includes 130,000 to 150,000 clones, approximately 86% detected once. Trimming left V 4 bases short and J 4 bases short, with 10 bases between. Germline loops: CDR1 MNHEY, CDR2 SVGAGI. CDR3 size: 13 residues. The chain couples TRBV6-5 to TRBJ1-1; a weak D match, TRBD1 (6 bases). The sequenced sample consisted of peripheral blood. The clonotype originates from a woman in her forties with active or convalescent COVID-19. CDR3 DNA sequence: TGTGCCAGCAGTTGGGGACAACGCACTGAAGCTTTCTTT. It specifies CASSWGQRTEAFF.